This T cell receptor (beta chain) was captured by sequencing in a study of blood T cell repertoires in COVID-19. Study information: Specimens from acute and convalescent COVID-19 originated in the United States, Italy and Spain. Sample material is recorded as cDNA or gDNA derived from T cells, B-cell-depleted T cells, or PBMCs.

Looked up from germline, CDR1 is SGHNT and CDR2 is YYREEE (reference sequence). The CDR3 has 13 amino acids. With V trimmed by 5 bases and J by 6 bases, 4 bases remained unmatched. Authors' methods: Reference gene primer amplification gave nucleated cell count estimates. Data came from immunoSEQ multiplex PCR; TCRdb stores just in-frame clones and leaves some out. The V and J calls and clone size come from that table; D and trimming were worked out from the DNA. The sample gives 200,000 to 250,000 clones, under 90% of which show up once; roughly 5.3% is in the top ten. The sequenced material came from peripheral blood. The clonotype was recovered from a woman aged 60-75 years who had recovered from COVID-19. The rearrangement links TRBV5-4 to TRBJ1-1; 10 nucleotides agree with TRBD1. DNA of the CDR3: TGTGCCAGCAGGGGGACAGGGGTATCTGAAGCTTTCTTT. Translation gives CASRGTGVSEAFF. The complete variable domain, with remaining parts taken from reference TRBV5-4 and TRBJ1-1, reads ETGVTQSPTHLIKTRGQQVTLRCSSQSGHNTVSWYQQALGQGPQFIFQYYREEENGRGNFPPRFSGLQFPNYSSELNVNALELDDSALYLCASRGTGVSEAFFGQGTRLTVV.